These T cell receptor beta chains were read from a single sample in a study of blood T cell repertoires in COVID-19. TCRdb keeps only in-frame clones here, not all; method: immunoSEQ multiplex PCR. The sample includes about 70,000 clones, roughly nine tenths of them seen just once. Specimen: peripheral blood. The receptors stem from a human donor in a cohort sampled during active COVID-19. The CDR3 runs from the conserved cysteine through the conserved F or W. The D gene is left open where the match is weak. Only part of the rows carry a size: once, few, many, or a class if the clone is expanded.

TRBV7-9	TRBJ2-3	-	-	CASRGATVSTDTQYF	TGTGCCAGCAGGGGGGCGACAGTGAGCACAGATACGCAGTATTTT
TRBV19	TRBJ1-1	-	TRBD1	CASIQSRRGRTEAFF	TGTGCCAGTATACAGAGTCGAAGGGGGCGGACTGAAGCTTTCTTT
TRBV19	TRBJ1-5	once	TRBD1	CASTLGDRGLRQPQHF	TGTGCCAGTACTCTAGGGGACAGGGGGCTGAGGCAGCCCCAGCATTTT
TRBV2	TRBJ2-2	-	TRBD1	CASTEDRAYTGELFF	TGTGCCAGCACGGAGGACAGGGCGTACACCGGGGAGCTGTTTTTT
TRBV4-2	TRBJ2-7	-	-	CASSQDRFYEQYF	TGTGCCAGCAGCCAAGACCGGTTCTACGAGCAGTACTTC
TRBV5-4	TRBJ2-7	-	TRBD2	CASSLEGLAREQYF	TGTGCCAGCAGCTTGGAGGGACTAGCACGCGAGCAGTACTTC
TRBV6-6	TRBJ2-2	once	TRBD1	CASSSGQGATGELFF	TGTGCCAGCAGCTCCGGACAGGGGGCGACCGGGGAGCTGTTTTTT
TRBV21-1	TRBJ2-7	-	-	CASPVLAGYYEQYF	TGTGCCAGCCCCGTGCTAGCGGGGTACTACGAGCAGTACTTC
TRBV9	TRBJ2-4	-	-	CASSVGGVGNIQYF	TGTGCCAGCAGCGTTGGGGGCGTCGGTAACATTCAGTACTTC
TRBV9	TRBJ1-5	few	TRBD1	CASSATGSNQPQHF	TGTGCCAGCAGCGCGACAGGGAGCAATCAGCCCCAGCATTTT
TRBV7-9	TRBJ2-1	-	TRBD2	CASSPRTSAHNEQFF	TGTGCCAGCAGCCCCCGGACTAGCGCCCACAATGAGCAGTTCTTC
TRBV5-4	TRBJ1-6	-	TRBD1	CASSTRQGTETPLHF	TGTGCCAGCAGCACCCGACAGGGGACGGAAACACCCCTCCACTTT
TRBV13	TRBJ2-5	-	TRBD1	CASSSIKQGSGETQYF	TGTGCCAGCAGCTCCATTAAACAGGGGTCAGGGGAGACCCAGTACTTC
TRBV28	TRBJ1-2	-	-	CASSLARSLAYGYTF	TGTGCCAGCAGTTTAGCCCGCAGTCTGGCCTATGGCTACACCTTC
TRBV7-2	TRBJ2-1	-	-	CASSLGAGRSYNEQFF	TGTGCCAGCAGCTTAGGGGCTGGCCGGTCTTACAATGAGCAGTTCTTC
TRBV28	TRBJ1-2	few	-	CASRPGILYGYTF	TGTGCCAGCAGACCCGGGATCCTCTATGGCTACACCTTC